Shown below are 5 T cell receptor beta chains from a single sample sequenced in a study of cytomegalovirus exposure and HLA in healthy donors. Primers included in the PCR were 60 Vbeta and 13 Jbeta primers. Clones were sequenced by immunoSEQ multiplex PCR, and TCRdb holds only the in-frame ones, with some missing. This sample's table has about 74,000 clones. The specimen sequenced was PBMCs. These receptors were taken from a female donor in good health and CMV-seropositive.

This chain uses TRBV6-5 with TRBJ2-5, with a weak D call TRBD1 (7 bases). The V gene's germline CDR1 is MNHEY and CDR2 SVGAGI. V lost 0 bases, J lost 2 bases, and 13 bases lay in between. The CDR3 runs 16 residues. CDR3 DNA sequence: TGTGCCAGCAGTTACTCGGGGGGCAGGGGGCAAGAGACCCAGTACTTC. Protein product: CASSYSGGRGQETQYF.

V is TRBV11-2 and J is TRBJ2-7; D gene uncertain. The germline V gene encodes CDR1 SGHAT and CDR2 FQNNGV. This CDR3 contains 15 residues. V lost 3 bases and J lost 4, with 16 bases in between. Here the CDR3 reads CASSLAGSPQYEQYF. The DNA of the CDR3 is TGTGCCAGCAGCTTGGCCGGGTCCCCTCAATACGAGCAGTACTTC.

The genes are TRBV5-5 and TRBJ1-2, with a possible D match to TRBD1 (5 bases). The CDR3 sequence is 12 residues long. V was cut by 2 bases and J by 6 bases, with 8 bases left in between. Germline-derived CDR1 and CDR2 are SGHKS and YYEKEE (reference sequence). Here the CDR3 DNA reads TGTGCCAGCAGCTTTGCAGGGAATGGCTACACCTTC. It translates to CASSFAGNGYTF.

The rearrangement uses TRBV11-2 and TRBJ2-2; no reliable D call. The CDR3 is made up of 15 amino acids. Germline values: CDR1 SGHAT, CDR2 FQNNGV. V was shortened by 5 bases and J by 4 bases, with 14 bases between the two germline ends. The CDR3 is CASSHRQEATGELFF. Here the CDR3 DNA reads TGTGCCAGCAGCCACAGACAAGAAGCCACCGGGGAGCTGTTTTTT.

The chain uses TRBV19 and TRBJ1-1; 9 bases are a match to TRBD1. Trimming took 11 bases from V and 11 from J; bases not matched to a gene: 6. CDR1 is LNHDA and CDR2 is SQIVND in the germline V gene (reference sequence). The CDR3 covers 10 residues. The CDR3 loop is CASGTGRAFF. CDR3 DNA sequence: TGTGCCTCAGGGACAGGGAGGGCTTTCTTT.